This entry lists 11 T cell receptor beta chains sequenced from one sample in a study of cytomegalovirus exposure and HLA in healthy donors. The PCR was carried out with 60 Vbeta primers and 13 Jbeta primers. This table comes from immunoSEQ multiplex PCR, and its TCRdb copy is limited to in-frame clones, with some not included. The sample consists of roughly 160,000 clones, approximately 80% of them appearing once. Sample: PBMCs. Receptors were obtained from a man aged 45-65 years in good health and CMV-seropositive.

V is TRBV7-2 and J is TRBJ2-1; 7 bases line up with TRBD2. Germline CDR1 reads SGHTA; CDR2 reads FQGNSA. The V and J ends lost 5 bases and 0 bases, in that order; junction bases with no gene match: 4. The CDR3 is 15 amino acids. The CDR3 DNA reads TGTGCCAGCAGCCGAGGACTAGGCTCCTACAATGAGCAGTTCTTC. Protein: CASSRGLGSYNEQFF.

V usage is TRBV5-1 and J usage is TRBJ1-1; maybe TRBD1 (6 bases). The CDR3 extends over 13 amino acids. Germline V gives CDR1 SGHRS, CDR2 YFSETQ. Trimming pared 0 bases from V and 9 bases from J, leaving 12 bases between. The CDR3 here is CASSLGTDRKAFF. The DNA of the CDR3 is TGCGCCAGCAGCTTGGGGACAGACCGAAAAGCTTTCTTT.

The chain uses TRBV5-1 and TRBJ2-2; 10 positions agree with TRBD2. The CDR3 contains 15 residues. V lost 4 bases and J lost 4; bases outside the gene matches: 4. The germline V gene has CDR1 SGHRS and CDR2 YFSETQ. The CDR3 nucleotides read TGCGCCAGCAGCGGTAGCGGGGGGACCACCGGGGAGCTGTTTTTT. Its protein is CASSGSGGTTGELFF.

This clone came up a few times. The chain joins TRBV2 to TRBJ2-2; D ambiguous. The CDR3 length is 12 residues. V dropped 8 bases and J dropped 2 bases, with 6 bases sitting between them. Germline values: CDR1 SNHLY, CDR2 FYNNEI. This CDR3 is CASSLNTGELFF. CDR3 DNA sequence: TGTGCCAGCTCCCTCAACACCGGGGAGCTGTTTTTT.

This chain connects TRBV5-6 to TRBJ2-5; 8 nucleotides match TRBD2. There are 16 residues in the CDR3. CDR1 SGHDT and CDR2 YYEEEE come from the germline V gene. V was pared by 4 bases and J by 5 bases, with 13 bases of the junction left unmatched. CDR3 DNA: TGTGCCAGCAGCCCCGGGGGGGCCATTATCGGCGAGACCCAGTACTTC. Translation: CASSPGGAIIGETQYF.

The V gene is TRBV18, the J gene TRBJ2-1; TRBD2 matches at 9 bases. Germline CDR1 reads KGHSH; CDR2 reads LQKENI. The length of the CDR3 is 16 residues. V lost 3 bases to trimming and J lost 3 bases; unmatched junction nucleotides: 6. The CDR3 protein is CASSPERGAYYNEQFF. CDR3 bases: TGTGCCAGCTCACCCGAGCGGGGGGCTTACTACAATGAGCAGTTCTTC.

V gene TRBV5-1 combines with J gene TRBJ1-1; TRBD1 matches at 7 bases. V shed 0 bases and J 2 bases; nucleotides not matched to a gene: 4. CDR3 length: 15 amino acids. Germline V gives CDR1 SGHRS, CDR2 YFSETQ. CDR3 sequence reads: CASSLGGTVNTEAFF. The CDR3 region has the DNA TGCGCCAGCAGCTTGGGCGGGACAGTTAACACTGAAGCTTTCTTT.

This chain connects TRBV7-9 to TRBJ1-2; the D is unclear. The CDR3 contains 16 residues. V lost 3 bases and J lost 5, with 19 bases in between. Germline V lookup: CDR1 SEHNR, CDR2 FQNEAQ (reference sequence). CDR3 bases: TGTGCCAGCAGCTTTGGGGAGGAGAAAAAGAGATATGGCTACACCTTC. This encodes CASSFGEEKKRYGYTF.

This chain connects TRBV5-1 to TRBJ2-3; 9 nucleotides match TRBD2. After removal of 4 bases from V and 3 bases from J, the junction contained 6 bases not matched to a gene. The germline CDR1 and CDR2 sequences are SGHRS and YFSETQ. CDR3 size: 15 residues. CDR3 residues: CASSALAGRTDTQYF. The CDR3 DNA sequence: TGCGCCAGCAGCGCCCTAGCGGGGAGGACAGATACGCAGTATTTT.

This clone was observed a handful of times. This chain joins TRBV7-2 and TRBJ1-5, with D unclear. Germline V gene data show CDR1 as SGHTA and CDR2 as FQGNSA. V was cut by 5 bases and J by 0 bases, with 8 bases left in between. The CDR3 is 14 amino acids. CDR3 coding DNA: TGTGCCAGCAGCCCACAATATAGCAATCAGCCCCAGCATTTT. It encodes CASSPQYSNQPQHF.

Here the CDR3 reads CSVFGLAGDNEQFF. The CDR3 DNA reads TGCAGCGTATTTGGACTAGCGGGGGACAATGAGCAGTTCTTC. The chain couples TRBV29-1 to TRBJ2-1, with 13 bases fitting TRBD2. The CDR3 length is 14 residues. V was pared by 6 bases and J by 5 bases, with 4 bases of the junction left unmatched. Germline assignment: CDR1 SQVTM and CDR2 ANQGSEA.